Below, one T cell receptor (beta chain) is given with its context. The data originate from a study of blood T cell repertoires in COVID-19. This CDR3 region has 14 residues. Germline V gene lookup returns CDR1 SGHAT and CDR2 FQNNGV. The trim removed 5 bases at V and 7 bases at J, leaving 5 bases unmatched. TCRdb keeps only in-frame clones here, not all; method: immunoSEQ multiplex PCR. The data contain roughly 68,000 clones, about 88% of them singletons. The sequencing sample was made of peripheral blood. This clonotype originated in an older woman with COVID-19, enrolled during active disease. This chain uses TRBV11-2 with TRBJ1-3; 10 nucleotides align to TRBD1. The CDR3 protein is CASSPGTGANTIYF. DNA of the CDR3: TGTGCCAGCAGCCCCGGGACAGGGGCCAACACCATATATTTT.